Each of the 10 T cell receptor beta chains below was sequenced from the same sample in a study of OX40 agonist ivuxolimab in advanced cancers. Generated by immunoSEQ multiplex PCR, the TCRdb table keeps only in-frame clones and is missing some. Found here are over 70,000 clones, 85% to 90% of them singletons; the top ten hold over 9.5%. The sample consisted of CD4+ or CD8+ T cells sorted from blood, taken in a trial of the OX40 agonist ivuxolimab. All receptors come from an adult with an advanced solid tumor such as melanoma, head and neck, liver or kidney cancer.

This sequence joins TRBV27 and TRBJ2-1; 13 bases match TRBD2. CDR1 and CDR2 from the germline V gene are MNHEY and SMNVEV (reference sequence). Germline trimming cut 6 bases from V and 11 bases from J; bases unmatched to any gene: 7. This CDR3 has 14 amino acids. For the CDR3, the DNA is TGTGCCAGCAGAAACGCGGGACTAGCGGGGAAGCAGTTCTTC. Translating gives CASRNAGLAGKQFF.

J is TRBJ1-2 and V is TRBV9; D remains unclear. CDR3 length equals 12 residues. CDR1 and CDR2 from the germline V gene are SGDLS and YYNGEE. The ends were cut back, 2 bases at V and 3 bases at J, with 5 bases in the middle. The DNA for the CDR3 is TGTGCCAGCAGCGTTGGATACTATGGCTACACCTTC. Its translation: CASSVGYYGYTF.

The chain employs TRBV7-8 and TRBJ1-1; D is uncertain. CDR1 and CDR2 (germline): SGHVS, FQNEAQ. V lost 5 bases to trimming and J lost 6 bases, with 7 bases between them. The CDR3 totals 11 residues. The CDR3 here is CASSTGAEAFF. CDR3 sequence (DNA): TGTGCCAGCAGCACCGGTGCTGAAGCTTTCTTT.

V and J are TRBV10-3 and TRBJ2-7, with no clear D. From germline, CDR1 is ENHRY and CDR2 SYGVKD. This CDR3 contains 11 residues. V dropped 5 bases and J dropped 3 bases, with 5 bases sitting between them. CDR3 protein: CAISSNYEQYF. The CDR3 region has the DNA TGTGCCATCAGTTCCAACTACGAGCAGTACTTC.

In its sample, this clone ranks as medium-sized. The J gene is TRBJ1-6, the V gene TRBV5-3, with TRBD1 matching 10 bases. Being an ORF, TRBV5-3 has a function that is uncertain. The CDR3 totals 16 residues. V trimming: 0 bases; J trimming: 9 bases; junction bases outside the gene matches: 6. CDR3: CARSLGRGTGVSPLHF. CDR3 in DNA: TGTGCCAGAAGCTTGGGGAGGGGGACAGGGGTTTCACCCCTCCACTTT.

This chain links TRBV30 with TRBJ2-7; D uncertain. V gave up 5 bases and J gave up 6 bases, with 11 bases separating them. CDR3 length: 11 residues. CDR1 is GTSNPN and CDR2 is SVGIG in the germline V gene (reference sequence). CDR3 DNA: TGTGCCTGGGTGCAGGATTCCGAGCAGTACTTC. It specifies CAWVQDSEQYF.

This clone was counted only a few times. The CDR3, as DNA: TGTGCCAGCAGTTTGTCACGGGCCACTGAAGCTTTCTTT. The encoded protein is CASSLSRATEAFF. The rearrangement uses TRBV27 and TRBJ1-1; D remains unclear. CDR1 MNHEY and CDR2 SMNVEV come from the germline V gene (reference sequence). The germline V and J ends were trimmed by 3 bases and 4 bases, with 9 bases remaining between them. The CDR3 has 13 residues.

This sequence joins TRBV29-1 and TRBJ2-1, with a tentative D call TRBD1 (8 bases). Germline loops: CDR1 SQVTM, CDR2 ANQGSEA. The CDR3 has 15 residues. Trimming removed 4 bases at V and 6 bases at J, with 19 bases between. This chain's CDR3 is CSVAGGQGFGNEQFF. The CDR3 DNA reads TGCAGCGTTGCGGGAGGACAGGGATTCGGCAATGAGCAGTTCTTC.

The chain carries TRBV15 and TRBJ2-3; 7 bases match TRBD2. Germline-derived CDR1 and CDR2 are LNHNV and YYDKDF (reference sequence). The CDR3 has 15 amino acids. The J segment lost 1 base and the V segment lost 1 base, leaving 2 bases of the junction unmatched. CDR3 sequence: CATSRVGGGTDTQYF. CDR3 in DNA: TGTGCCACCAGCAGAGTTGGGGGGGGCACAGATACGCAGTATTTT.

The V gene is TRBV27, the J gene TRBJ2-5; 8 nucleotides line up with TRBD2. Germline V gives CDR1 MNHEY, CDR2 SMNVEV (reference sequence). There are 14 residues in the CDR3. The J segment lost 5 bases and the V segment lost 2 bases, leaving 4 bases of the junction unmatched. In DNA, the CDR3 is TGTGCCAGCAGTTTAGTCTCTAGCGGGGAGACCCAGTACTTC. It is translated as CASSLVSSGETQYF.